The clone carrying this T cell receptor (beta chain) was recorded a few times. Russia was home to the donors, healthy Caucasian individuals aged roughly 6 to 95. The source of the sample is a study of blood T cells in healthy people across ages. Study-level background: About one barcoded beta molecule per two T cells was captured by template switching.

The V end lost 3 bases, the J end lost 7 bases, and 28 bases lay between the germline ends. CDR3 length: 18 residues. Germline lookup yields CDR1 MGHDK and CDR2 SYGVNS. With a J-beta primer mix and a sample-barcoded 5' primer, a second PCR ran roughly 6 to 11 cycles. Each CDR3 protein gets one entry after TCRdb re-called the 5' RACE reads with MiXCR. The sample has about 750,000 distinct CDR3 sequences; 53% are singletons. The receptor's source is a man older than 75 in good health. The specimen was blood. This chain uses TRBV25-1 with TRBJ2-7; D possibly uses TRBD1 or TRBD2 (5 bases each). CDR3 in DNA: TGTGCCAGCAGTGACCAAACTAAAACCGGGACGCTCCTACGGGAGCAGTACTTC. It is translated as CASSDQTKTGTLLREQYF.